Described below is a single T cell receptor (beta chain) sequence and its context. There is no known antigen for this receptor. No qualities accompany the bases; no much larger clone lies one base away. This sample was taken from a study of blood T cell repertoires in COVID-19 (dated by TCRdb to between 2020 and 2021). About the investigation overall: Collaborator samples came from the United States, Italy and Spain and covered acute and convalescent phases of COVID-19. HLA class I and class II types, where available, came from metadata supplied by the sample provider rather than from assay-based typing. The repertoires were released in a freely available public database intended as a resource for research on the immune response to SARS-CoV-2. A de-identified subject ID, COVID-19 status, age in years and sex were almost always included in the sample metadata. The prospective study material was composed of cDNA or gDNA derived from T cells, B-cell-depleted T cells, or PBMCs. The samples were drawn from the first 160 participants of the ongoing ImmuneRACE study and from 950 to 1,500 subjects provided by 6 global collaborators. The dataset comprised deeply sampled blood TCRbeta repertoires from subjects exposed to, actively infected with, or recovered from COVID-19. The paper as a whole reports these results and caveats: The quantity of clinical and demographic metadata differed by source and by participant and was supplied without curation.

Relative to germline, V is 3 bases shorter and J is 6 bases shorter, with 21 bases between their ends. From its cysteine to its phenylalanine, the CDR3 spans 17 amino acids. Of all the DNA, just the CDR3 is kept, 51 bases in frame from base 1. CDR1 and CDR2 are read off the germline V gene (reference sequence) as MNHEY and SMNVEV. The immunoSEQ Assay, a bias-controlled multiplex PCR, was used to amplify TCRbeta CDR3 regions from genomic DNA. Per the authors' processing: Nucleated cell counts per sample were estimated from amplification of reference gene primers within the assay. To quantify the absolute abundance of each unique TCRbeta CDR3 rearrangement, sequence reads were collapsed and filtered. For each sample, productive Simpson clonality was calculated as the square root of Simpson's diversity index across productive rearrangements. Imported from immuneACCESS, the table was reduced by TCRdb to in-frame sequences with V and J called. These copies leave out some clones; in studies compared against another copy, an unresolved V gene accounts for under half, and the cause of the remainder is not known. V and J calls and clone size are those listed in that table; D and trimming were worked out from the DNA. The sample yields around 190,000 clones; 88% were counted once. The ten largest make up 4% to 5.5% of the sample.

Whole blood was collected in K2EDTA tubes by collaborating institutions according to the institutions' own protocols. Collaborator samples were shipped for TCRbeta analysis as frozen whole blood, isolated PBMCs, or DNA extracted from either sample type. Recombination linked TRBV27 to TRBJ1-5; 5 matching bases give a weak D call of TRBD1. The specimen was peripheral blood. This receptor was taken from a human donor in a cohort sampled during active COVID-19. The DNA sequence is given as TGTGCCAGCAGTTTCAGGGCTCTTCAAGGTTTTGGTCAGCCCCAGCATTTT. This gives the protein CASSFRALQGFGQPQHF.